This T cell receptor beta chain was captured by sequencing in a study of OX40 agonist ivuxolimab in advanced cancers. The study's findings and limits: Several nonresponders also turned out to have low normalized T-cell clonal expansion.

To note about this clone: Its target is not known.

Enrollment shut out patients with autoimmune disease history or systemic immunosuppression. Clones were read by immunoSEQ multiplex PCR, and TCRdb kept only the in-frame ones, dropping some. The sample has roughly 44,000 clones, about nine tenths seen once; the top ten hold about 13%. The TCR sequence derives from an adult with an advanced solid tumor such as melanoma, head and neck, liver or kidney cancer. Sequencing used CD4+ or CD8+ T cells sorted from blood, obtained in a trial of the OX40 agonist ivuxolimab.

The CDR3 region is CASSPPGSSNTEAFF. In DNA, the CDR3 is TGTGCCAGCAGCCCACCGGGGTCCTCAAACACTGAAGCTTTCTTT. The rearrangement joins TRBV7-9 to TRBJ1-1, with D unclear. Germline CDR1 is SEHNR and CDR2 is FQNEAQ (reference sequence). CDR3 length equals 15 residues. Trimming shortened V by 5 bases and J by 2 bases, and 15 bases separated the two germline ends.